A single sample is the source of the 20 T cell receptor beta chains below, sequenced in a study of tissue T cells after allogeneic stem cell transplantation. Measured with immunoSEQ multiplex PCR; TCRdb has only the in-frame clones, and not every one. The sample consists of about 4,000 clones, more than 45% of them appearing once. Time point defined: mouse harvest day 14 after allogeneic transplant. The graft held 10^6 splenic CD5+ T cells and 10^7 T-cell-depleted bone marrow cells. The sequenced sample consisted of gut tissue. The receptor set was obtained from a female BALB/c mouse given C57BL/6 T cells with graft-versus-host disease after an allogeneic hematopoietic cell transplant.

Remarks on this clone: These gene names are mouse names. The CDR3 end is not reached by the read, which stops 1 residue before it; the germline J gene fills it in. The V and J genes are TRBV12-2 and TRBJ2-5, with D possibly TRBD2 on 5 matching bases. Trimming took off 0 bases at V and 5 bases at J, with 11 bases between the two ends. The CDR3 has 14 residues. Per the germline V gene, CDR1 is SGHLS and CDR2 is HYDKME. This chain's CDR3 is CASSLAWEGDTQYF. CDR3 DNA, as far as it was read: TGTGCCAGCTCTCTCGCCTGGGAGGGAGACACCCAGTAC.

As to this clone: The genes and germline here are from mouse. The CDR3 extends 1 residue past the end of the read, so its final part is completed from the germline J gene. The chain carries TRBV26 and TRBJ1-3; a weak D match, TRBD1 (6 bases). V was trimmed by 0 bases and J by 4 bases, leaving 13 bases between them. The CDR3 is 16 amino acids. In germline, CDR1 is KGHPV, CDR2 FQNQEV (reference sequence). CDR3 DNA (partial): TGTGCCAGCAGTCTGTCGTCGGGGGCGAGAGGAAATACGCTCTAT. This encodes CASSLSSGARGNTLY. The complete CDR3 protein is CASSLSSGARGNTLYF.

By proportion, this clone is medium-sized. These gene names are mouse names. The read ends 1 residue shy of where the CDR3 ends; the end is completed using the germline J gene. This chain uses TRBV3 with TRBJ2-2; D perhaps matches TRBD1 (6 bases). Germline CDR1 is SNHLY and CDR2 is FYNGKV (reference sequence). This CDR3 has 15 residues. V shed 4 bases and J shed 0 bases, with 9 bases lying between them. CDR3 DNA (partial): TGTGCCAGCAGCTCGGGACAAGCAAACACCGGGCAGCTCTAC. It encodes CASSSGQANTGQLY. The CDR3 reads in full as CASSSGQANTGQLYF.

On this clone itself: Mouse germline and gene names are used. The CDR3 end is not reached by the read, which stops 1 residue before it; the germline J gene fills it in. This sequence joins TRBV15 and TRBJ2-3, with 7 nucleotides matching TRBD1. The CDR3 runs to 13 residues. V was clipped by 6 bases and J by 0 bases; unmatched bases: 0. Germline V gives CDR1 SGHND, CDR2 FRSKSL. CDR3 DNA (partial): TGTGCCAGCAGACAGGGGAGTGCAGAAACGCTGTAT. Its translation: CASRQGSAETLY. The CDR3 in its entirety is CASRQGSAETLYF. The full variable domain, in which reference TRBV15 and TRBJ2-3 provide the parts outside the CDR3, is DAGVTQTPRHEVAEKGQTIILKCEPVSGHNDLFWYRQTKIQGLELLSYFRSKSLMEDGGAFKDRFKAEMLNSSFSTLKIQPTEPKDSAVYLCASRQGSAETLYFGSGTRLTVL.

This clone turned up a few times. Germline and genes here are mouse. The read falls 1 residue short of the CDR3 end, and the missing part is taken from the germline J gene. V usage is TRBV26 and J usage is TRBJ1-4; D is possibly TRBD1 (6 bases). The CDR3 sequence is 14 residues long. Germline V CDR1 and CDR2: KGHPV, FQNQEV (reference sequence). The V end was cut by 6 bases, the J end by 0 bases, with 8 bases between. CDR3 residues: CASRGHLSNERLFF. The part of the CDR3 DNA that was read is TGTGCCAGCAGGGGACACCTTTCCAACGAAAGATTATTT.

A word on this clone: Gene and germline names: mouse. Read data end 1 residue before the CDR3 end; the end is taken from the germline J gene. The V and J genes are TRBV23 and TRBJ2-5; TRBD2 reflects the table's D call only, with no check against the DNA. The germline V gene encodes CDR1 KGHTA and CDR2 FQNQQP. The CDR3 runs to 16 residues. The chain's CDR3 is CSSSQSMGRRQDTQYF. The part of the CDR3 DNA that was read is TGCTCCAGCAGTCAATCGATGGGGAGGAGGCAAGACACCCAGTAC. Based on the CDR3 plus reference TRBV23 and TRBJ2-5, the full variable domain is DAAVTQKPRYLIKMKGQEAEMKCIPEKGHTAVFWYQQKQSKELKFLIYFQNQQPLDQIDMVKERFSAVCPSSSLCSLGIRTCEAEDSALYLCSSSQSMGRRQDTQYFGPGTRLLVL.

With regard to this clone: Gene names and germline match the mouse. The CDR3 end falls 1 residue outside the read, so it is completed with the germline J gene. This rearrangement joins TRBV2 to TRBJ2-5; D might be TRBD1 (5 bases). V shed 0 bases and J shed 5 bases, with 6 bases lying between them. The CDR3 runs to 13 residues. From germline, CDR1 is LGHNA and CDR2 YSYQKL. This CDR3 is CASSQDQGDTQYF. The DNA read from the CDR3 is TGTGCCAGCAGCCAAGACCAGGGAGACACCCAGTAC.

This clone is medium-sized in the sample. All gene names here are mouse names. Coverage ceases 1 residue before the CDR3 finishes, and the germline J gene fills in the end. V gene TRBV15 combines with J gene TRBJ2-7, with 8 bases aligning to TRBD1. The CDR3 is 13 amino acids. V shed 5 bases and J 1 base; nucleotides not matched to a gene: 1. Germline CDR1 and CDR2: SGHND and FRSKSL. The CDR3 DNA, read in part, is TGTGCCAGCAGTCGGACAGGGTCCTATGAACAGTAC. It specifies CASSRTGSYEQY. The complete CDR3 sequence is CASSRTGSYEQYF.

Points on this clone: Germline and genes here are mouse. The read gets to within 1 residue of the CDR3 end, and the germline J gene fills in the rest. This chain connects TRBV12-1 to TRBJ2-2; 10 bases fit TRBD2. The CDR3 runs to 17 residues. Germline V gene lookup returns CDR1 SGHSN and CDR2 HYEKVE. The trim removed 1 base at V and 3 bases at J, leaving 7 bases unmatched. The part of the CDR3 DNA that was read is TGTGCCAGCTCTCTTCCCGACTGGGGGGTTGACACCGGGCAGCTCTAC. It codes for CASSLPDWGVDTGQLY. The full CDR3 reads CASSLPDWGVDTGQLYF.

A word on this clone: Any gene name here is a mouse gene name. The CDR3 end falls 1 residue outside the read, so it is completed with the germline J gene. The chain is built from TRBV3 and TRBJ1-1, with no clear D. The CDR3 totals 14 residues. CDR1 and CDR2 from the germline V gene are SNHLY and FYNGKV (reference sequence). V was pared by 0 bases and J by 4 bases, with 9 bases between. The CDR3 sequence is CASSLAGSGTEVFF. CDR3 DNA (partial): TGTGCCAGCAGCTTAGCAGGGTCAGGCACAGAAGTCTTC.

Remarks on this clone: The genes are named according to mouse. The CDR3 DNA, read in part, is TGTGCCAGCAGCCTGGGACTGGGGAAAGACACCCAGTAC. It yields the protein CASSLGLGKDTQY. The whole CDR3 reads CASSLGLGKDTQYF. The J gene is TRBJ2-5, the V gene TRBV3, with TRBD2 matching over 10 bases. The CDR3 is cut off 1 residue early in the read; its end comes from the germline J gene. CDR1 SNHLY and CDR2 FYNGKV come from the germline V gene (reference sequence). After removal of 5 bases from V and 4 bases from J, the junction contained 3 bases not matched to a gene. This CDR3 region has 14 residues.

In regard to this clone: All gene names here are mouse names. The read terminates 1 residue ahead of where the CDR3 ends, so the germline J gene completes it. V gene TRBV3 combines with J gene TRBJ2-5, with D possibly matching TRBD2 (6 bases). This CDR3 is 14 amino acids long. In germline, CDR1 is SNHLY, CDR2 FYNGKV (reference sequence). With 5 bases removed from V and 0 bases from J, the gap between germline ends came to 9 bases. Partial CDR3 DNA: TGTGCCAGCAGCCCCTGGGGTAACCAAGACACCCAGTAC. Translating it yields CASSPWGNQDTQY. The entire CDR3 protein is CASSPWGNQDTQYF.

Regarding this clone: Any gene name here is a mouse gene name. Read data end 1 residue before the CDR3 end; the end is taken from the germline J gene. This chain uses TRBV12-1 with TRBJ2-3; 12 bases match TRBD2. V dropped 2 bases and J dropped 1; count of bases not matched to a gene: 0. The V gene's germline CDR1 is SGHSN and CDR2 HYEKVE. This CDR3 region has 15 residues. This CDR3 reads CASSRLGGRAETLYF. The sequenced CDR3 bases are TGTGCCAGCTCTCGACTGGGGGGGCGTGCAGAAACGCTGTAT.

For this clone: Gene names and germline match the mouse. The read gets to within 1 residue of the CDR3 end, and the germline J gene fills in the rest. The chain is built from TRBV31 and TRBJ2-5, with 10 bases aligning to TRBD2. V dropped 2 bases and J dropped 0; count of bases not matched to a gene: 2. The germline CDR1 and CDR2 sequences are GKSSPN and SITVG. The CDR3 contains 15 residues. The CDR3 is CAWSTGGGNQDTQYF. The sequenced part of the CDR3 DNA is TGTGCCTGGAGTACTGGGGGGGGTAACCAAGACACCCAGTAC.

Of note for this clone: Genes and germline are mouse. The CDR3 end falls 1 residue outside the read, so it is completed with the germline J gene. The chain uses TRBV23 and TRBJ2-4; the table's TRBD2 call for D was not verified on the DNA. Germline V gene sequence: CDR1 KGHTA, CDR2 FQNQQP. CDR3 length: 13 residues. CDR3 protein: CSSSRLGQNTLYF. Partial CDR3 DNA: TGCTCCAGCAGTCGACTGGGTCAAAACACCTTGTAC.

In regard to this clone: The germline and genes are mouse ones. The missing CDR3 end, 1 residue past where the read stops, is filled in from the germline J gene. The rearrangement joins TRBV26 to TRBJ2-1, with TRBD1 matching over 8 bases. With 2 bases clipped from V and 4 bases from J, the junction kept 4 bases outside the gene matches. The CDR3 length is 15 residues. Germline V gene lookup returns CDR1 KGHPV and CDR2 FQNQEV (reference sequence). The CDR3 bases that were read are TGTGCCAGCAGTCTGGGGCAGGGGGCGTATGCTGAGCAGTTC. Encoded protein: CASSLGQGAYAEQF. The whole CDR3 protein reads CASSLGQGAYAEQFF.

A remark on this clone: Gene names and germline match the mouse. CDR3 DNA (partial): TGTGCTAGCGGACAGGGAACCGGGCAGCTCTAC. The encoded protein is CASGQGTGQLY. The full CDR3 sequence reads CASGQGTGQLYF. The chain carries TRBV29 and TRBJ2-2; 8 positions agree with TRBD1. The read falls 1 residue short of the CDR3 end, and the missing part is taken from the germline J gene. The CDR3 has 12 residues. V was clipped by 8 bases and J by 5 bases; unmatched bases: 1. Germline CDR1 reads MSHET; CDR2 reads SYDVDS.

Note on this clone: The gene names here belong to mouse. Read sequence stops 1 residue before the CDR3 end, and the germline J gene provides the missing end. This sequence joins TRBV26 and TRBJ2-2; TRBD1 might be the D (6 bases). Looked up from germline, CDR1 is KGHPV and CDR2 is FQNQEV (reference sequence). The V and J ends lost 4 bases and 4 bases respectively, with 13 bases between them. The CDR3 totals 15 residues. CDR3 DNA, as far as it was read: TGTGCCAGCAGTCCAACAGGGCTGGGCACCGGGCAGCTCTAC. The encoded protein is CASSPTGLGTGQLY. The CDR3 reads in full as CASSPTGLGTGQLYF.

A remark on this clone: It is likely a read error: a sequence one base away is far more abundant. The gene names given are mouse names. Read coverage stops 1 residue before the CDR3 terminus; the germline J gene supplies the remainder. V and J are TRBV4 and TRBJ2-7; 9 bases agree with TRBD2. Germline V lookup: CDR1 LGHDT, CDR2 YNNKQL (reference sequence). CDR3 length: 14 amino acids. V lost 3 bases to trimming and J lost 6 bases; unmatched junction nucleotides: 6. The DNA read from the CDR3 is TGTGCCAGCAGCTACGACTGGGGGCGCTTTGAACAGTAC. Its protein is CASSYDWGRFEQY. The entire CDR3 reads CASSYDWGRFEQYF.

Note on this clone: Genes here carry mouse names. The read halts 1 residue ahead of the CDR3 end, with the missing end drawn from the germline J gene. This rearrangement joins TRBV26 to TRBJ2-1, with D hard to call. Trimming cost V 3 bases and J 0 bases, with 6 bases left between them. Germline V CDR1 and CDR2: KGHPV, FQNQEV (reference sequence). The CDR3 spans 14 residues. CDR3 protein: CASSLGANYAEQFF. The CDR3 DNA, read in part, is TGTGCCAGCAGTCTCGGAGCTAACTATGCTGAGCAGTTC.